This is a list of T cell receptor beta chains from one sample in a study of blood T cell repertoires in COVID-19. This table comes from immunoSEQ multiplex PCR, and its TCRdb copy is limited to in-frame clones, with some not included. The sample shows over 120,000 clones, about 80% of them seen only once. Sequencing was carried out using PBMCs or T cells enriched from blood (not recorded which). These receptors originate from a man aged 50 to 59 who had recovered from COVID-19. Both conserved end residues are part of each CDR3. A D gene is named only where the DNA matches it firmly. Rows give clone size only sometimes, using once, few, many, or a class for an expanded clone.

abundance,j_gene,v_gene,d_gene,CDR3aa,CDR3nt
NA,TRBJ1-4,TRBV5-1,NA,CASRPDSSTNEKLFF,TGCGCCAGCAGGCCGGACAGCTCAACTAATGAAAAACTGTTTTTT
few,TRBJ1-5,TRBV9,TRBD1,CASSVQDRGQPQHF,TGTGCCAGCAGCGTACAGGACAGGGGGCAGCCCCAGCATTTT
NA,TRBJ2-7,TRBV6-2/TRBV6-3,NA,CASSFRVREQYF,TGTGCCAGCAGTTTCAGGGTCCGCGAGCAGTACTTC
NA,TRBJ2-5,TRBV7-6,NA,CASSLALAAGEETQYF,TGTGCCAGCAGCTTAGCTTTGGCAGCAGGGGAAGAGACCCAGTACTTC
NA,TRBJ1-6,TRBV19,NA,CASSPTGTNNSPLHF,TGTGCCAGTAGTCCTACAGGGACTAATAATTCACCCCTCCACTTT
NA,TRBJ2-7,TRBV7-2,TRBD1,CASSPYDRGAYF,TGTGCCAGCAGCCCCTATGACAGGGGGGCTTACTTC
few,TRBJ1-5,TRBV7-9,NA,CASSGSRDYQPQHF,TGTGCCAGCAGCGGCTCCAGGGATTATCAGCCCCAGCATTTT
few,TRBJ2-7,TRBV7-2,TRBD2,CASSAGVSKHYEQYF,TGTGCCAGCAGCGCGGGAGTTAGTAAACACTACGAGCAGTACTTC
NA,TRBJ2-3,TRBV28,NA,CASSYQTDITDTQYF,TGTGCCAGCAGTTACCAGACAGATATCACAGATACGCAGTATTTT
NA,TRBJ2-1,TRBV9,TRBD2,CASSVGLAGGLNEQFF,TGTGCCAGCAGCGTAGGACTAGCGGGGGGGCTGAATGAGCAGTTCTTC
NA,TRBJ2-2,TRBV6-5,TRBD1,CASTGQGDTGELFF,TGTGCCAGCACAGGACAGGGGGACACCGGGGAGCTGTTTTTT
NA,TRBJ2-2,TRBV7-9,NA,CASSLRLANTGELFF,TGTGCCAGCAGCTTAAGACTTGCGAACACCGGGGAGCTGTTTTTT
NA,TRBJ1-1,TRBV3-1/TRBV3-2,NA,CASSQDTGGTEAFF,TGTGCCAGCAGCCAAGATACTGGAGGGACTGAAGCTTTCTTT
NA,TRBJ2-2,TRBV2,TRBD2,CASGGAGELFF,TGTGCCTCCGGGGGGGCCGGGGAGCTGTTTTTT
NA,TRBJ1-1,TRBV5-1,NA,CASIGDTEAFF,TGCGCCAGCATCGGGGACACTGAAGCTTTCTTT
NA,TRBJ2-2,TRBV7-2,NA,CASSPFQAGHTGELFF,TGTGCCAGCAGCCCGTTCCAGGCGGGGCACACCGGGGAGCTGTTTTTT